The 23 T cell receptor beta chains below all came from one sample that was sequenced in a study of cytomegalovirus exposure and HLA in healthy donors. 60 Vbeta and 13 Jbeta primers were used in PCR. Using immunoSEQ multiplex PCR, the repertoire was profiled, and TCRdb retains in-frame clones only, with some absent. The data contain under 100,000 clones, more than 75% of them singletons. Sequences were obtained from PBMCs. All receptors come from a human donor in good health.

The V and J genes are TRBV10-1 and TRBJ1-1; D unclear. Germline CDR1 is WNHNN and CDR2 is SYGVQD (reference sequence). V lost 0 bases to trimming and J lost 11 bases, with 34 bases between them. The CDR3 extends over 20 amino acids. For the CDR3, the DNA is TGCGCCAGCAGTGAGTCGGGGAGTGAAAGTACGTCCCGGCGGGGTTCGTGGGCTTTCTTT. It is translated as CASSESGSESTSRRGSWAFF.

The rearrangement uses TRBV6-6 and TRBJ1-2; D call uncertain. From germline, CDR1 is MNHNY and CDR2 SVGAGI (reference sequence). Trimming left V 2 bases short and J 7 bases short, with 17 bases between. The CDR3 loop spans 15 amino acids. The CDR3 bases are TGTGCCAGCAGTTACCCCATGGCACGAGGTGGTGGCTACACCTTC. Translating gives CASSYPMARGGGYTF.

V gene TRBV21-1 combines with J gene TRBJ2-7; the listed D gene, TRBD1, was not tested against the DNA. TRBV21-1 is noted as a pseudogene. The CDR3 runs to 14 residues. The CDR3 sequence is CASSKRDRVYEQYF. The DNA of the CDR3 is TGTGCCAGCAGCAAACGGGACAGGGTGTACGAGCAGTACTTC.

The chain employs TRBV10-3 and TRBJ1-1; D not certain. The CDR3 is 8 residues long. The germline CDR1 and CDR2 sequences are ENHRY and SYGVKD. Between the trimmed V and J ends, which lost 11 bases and 5 bases, there was a span of 3 bases. CDR3: CALTEAFF. As DNA, the CDR3 is TGTGCCCTAACTGAAGCTTTCTTT.

This chain connects TRBV6-1 to TRBJ2-6; a possible D gene is TRBD1 (6 bases). Germline-derived CDR1 and CDR2 are MNHNS and SASEGT. The CDR3 runs to 18 residues. Trimming took off 1 base at V and 0 bases at J, with 13 bases between the two ends. This chain's CDR3 is CASSEVNRAYSGANVLTF. The CDR3 region has the DNA TGTGCCAGCAGTGAAGTGAACAGGGCTTACTCTGGGGCCAACGTCCTGACTTTC.

This chain connects TRBV7-2 to TRBJ1-3, with D possibly matching TRBD1 (5 bases). V lost 5 bases, J lost 5 bases, and 10 bases lay in between. The CDR3 runs 13 residues. CDR1 and CDR2 from the germline V gene are SGHTA and FQGNSA. The CDR3 spells CASSPRQRNTIYF. CDR3 sequence (DNA): TGTGCCAGCAGCCCGAGACAGCGAAACACCATATATTTT.

This sequence joins TRBV20-1 and TRBJ2-7; TRBD1 is a possible D gene (5 bases). This CDR3 has 11 residues. From germline, CDR1 is DFQATT and CDR2 SNEGSKA (reference sequence). Between the trimmed V and J ends, which lost 6 bases and 5 bases, there was a span of 11 bases. As DNA, the CDR3 is TGCAGTGCGAGGCAGGGTCACGAGCAGTACTTC. This encodes CSARQGHEQYF.

The gene calls are TRBV4-3 and TRBJ2-3, with 15 bases aligning to TRBD2. The CDR3 extends over 20 amino acids. Germline CDR1 LGHNA, CDR2 YSLEER. With V trimmed by 2 bases and J by 1 base, 10 bases remained unmatched. CDR3 DNA sequence: TGCGCCAGCAGCCAATCGGGACTAGCGGGAGGCCCCCCCCGCACAGATACGCAGTATTTT. Protein product: CASSQSGLAGGPPRTDTQYF.

V usage is TRBV6-6 and J usage is TRBJ2-1; D perhaps matches TRBD1 (6 bases). CDR3 size: 15 residues. Germline V gene sequence: CDR1 MNHNY, CDR2 SVGAGI (reference sequence). V was pared by 7 bases and J by 9 bases, with 22 bases between. CDR3 region: CASTRDNWGPSEQFF. The CDR3, as DNA: TGTGCCAGCACCCGGGACAACTGGGGCCCATCTGAGCAGTTCTTC.

The CDR3 DNA is TGTGCCAGCAGCTTGTGGGACAGGGTGAGCTATGGCTACACCTTC. As protein: CASSLWDRVSYGYTF. The chain recombines TRBV5-5 with TRBJ1-2, with 9 bases lining up with TRBD1. The V gene's germline CDR1 is SGHKS and CDR2 YYEKEE (reference sequence). There are 15 residues in the CDR3. J gave up 4 bases and V 1 base, and 5 bases lay outside the gene matches.

This clone was found once. The chain links TRBV7-9 to TRBJ1-2; 8 positions agree with TRBD1. Unmatched junction bases numbered 9, after V lost 5 bases and J lost 4 bases. CDR3 size: 15 residues. Germline lookup yields CDR1 SEHNR and CDR2 FQNEAQ (reference sequence). This CDR3 reads CASSPPDRVAYGYTF. CDR3 bases: TGTGCCAGCAGCCCCCCGGACAGGGTGGCCTATGGCTACACCTTC. Drawing the rest from reference TRBV7-9 and TRBJ1-2, the complete variable domain is DTGVSQNPRHKITKRGQNVTFRCDPISEHNRLYWYRQTLGQGPEFLTYFQNEAQLEKSRLLSDRFSAERPKGSFSTLEIQRTEQGDSAMYLCASSPPDRVAYGYTFGSGTRLTVV.

The rearrangement joins TRBV19 to TRBJ2-1, with 12 bases aligning to TRBD1. Germline V lookup: CDR1 LNHDA, CDR2 SQIVND (reference sequence). The V segment lost 5 bases and the J segment 8 bases; nucleotides outside the gene matches: 4. The CDR3 covers 14 residues. The CDR3 DNA sequence: TGTGCCAGTAGTTCTGGGACAGGGGGCGATGAGCAGTTCTTC. It specifies CASSSGTGGDEQFF.

V is TRBV2 and J is TRBJ2-1; 7 bases are a match to TRBD2. The CDR3 is 16 residues long. Germline loops: CDR1 SNHLY, CDR2 FYNNEI. The trim removed 6 bases at V and 2 bases at J, leaving 10 bases unmatched. The CDR3 DNA reads as TGTGCCAGCAGCCTAAGCTTACTAGCGCCCTACAATGAGCAGTTCTTC. Residues: CASSLSLLAPYNEQFF. Complete variable domain (other parts from reference TRBV2 and TRBJ2-1): EPEVTQTPSHQVTQMGQEVILRCVPISNHLYFYWYRQILGQKVEFLVSFYNNEISEKSEIFDDQFSVERPDGSNFTLKIRSTKLEDSAMYFCASSLSLLAPYNEQFFGPGTRLTVL.

The chain is built from TRBV14 and TRBJ1-1, with D perhaps TRBD1 (5 bases). Germline CDR1 SGHDN, CDR2 FVKESK. V was pared by 5 bases and J by 0 bases, with 7 bases between. The CDR3 has 13 residues. In DNA, the CDR3 is TGTGCCAGCAGCGGGGGGATGAACACTGAAGCTTTCTTT. Encoded protein: CASSGGMNTEAFF.

The gene calls are TRBV2 and TRBJ1-2, with D possibly matching TRBD1 (5 bases). Germline V gene lookup returns CDR1 SNHLY and CDR2 FYNNEI. The germline V and J ends were trimmed by 3 bases and 0 bases, with 11 bases remaining between them. The CDR3 totals 15 residues. CDR3 region: CASSEWKGTNYGYTF. CDR3 DNA sequence: TGTGCCAGCAGTGAGTGGAAGGGGACTAACTATGGCTACACCTTC.

This chain joins TRBV9 and TRBJ2-7, with TRBD2 matching over 9 bases. CDR3 length: 17 amino acids. The V gene's germline CDR1 is SGDLS and CDR2 YYNGEE. The J segment lost 2 bases and the V segment lost 0 bases, leaving 9 bases of the junction unmatched. CDR3 nucleotide sequence: TGTGCCAGCAGCGTAGGGAGTAGCGGGAGATATGCCTACGAGCAGTACTTC. Encoded protein: CASSVGSSGRYAYEQYF.

V is TRBV7-8 and J is TRBJ1-5; D remains ambiguous. This CDR3 spans 14 amino acids. Trimming removed 6 bases from V and 3 bases from J, with 12 bases in between. CDR1 and CDR2 from the germline V gene are SGHVS and FQNEAQ. The CDR3 region has the DNA TGTGCCAGCAGTACACAGAGCCCCAATCAGCCCCAGCATTTT. It yields the protein CASSTQSPNQPQHF.

This clone was counted a single time. The genes are TRBV25-1 and TRBJ2-2; perhaps TRBD2 as D (5 bases). The V end was cut by 4 bases, the J end by 2 bases, with 20 bases between. Germline assignment: CDR1 MGHDK and CDR2 SYGVNS. This CDR3 region has 18 residues. CDR3 amino acids: CASSGSIAGPTNTGELFF. DNA of the CDR3: TGTGCCAGCAGTGGAAGCATCGCGGGCCCCACTAACACCGGGGAGCTGTTTTTT. The variable domain in full, completed from reference TRBV25-1 and TRBJ2-2, reads EADIYQTPRYLVIGTGKKITLECSQTMGHDKMYWYQQDPGMELHLIHYSYGVNSTEKGDLSSESTVSRIRTEHFPLTLESARPSHTSQYLCASSGSIAGPTNTGELFFGEGSRLTVL.

The chain couples TRBV6-5 to TRBJ1-1; 7 bases agree with TRBD1. CDR1 is MNHEY, CDR2 SVGAGI, per germline. V was pared by 6 bases and J by 8 bases, with 9 bases of the junction left unmatched. The CDR3 has 13 amino acids. The CDR3 DNA reads TGTGCCAGCAGAAGACAGGGTTTTATAGAAGCTTTCTTT. Its protein is CASRRQGFIEAFF.

As to this clone: The junction departs from the called germline gene at one end, perhaps through a read error. The V gene is TRBV7-9, the J gene TRBJ1-1; maybe TRBD1 (5 bases). Germline-derived CDR1 and CDR2 are SEHNR and FQNEAQ (reference sequence). This CDR3 has 12 amino acids. This chain's CDR3 is CSSSAGGSEAFF. The DNA of the CDR3 is TGTTCCAGCAGCGCCGGGGGGAGCGAAGCTTTCTTT.

V usage is TRBV13 and J usage is TRBJ2-2, with D possibly matching TRBD2 (5 bases). The V end lost 5 bases, the J end lost 3 bases, and 19 bases lay between the germline ends. The length of the CDR3 is 17 residues. Germline values: CDR1 PRHDT, CDR2 FYEKMQ (reference sequence). CDR3 amino acids: CASSTLWTDRYTGELFF. Written as DNA, the CDR3 is TGTGCCAGCAGCACCCTCTGGACTGACCGATACACCGGGGAGCTGTTTTTT.

V gene TRBV10-3 combines with J gene TRBJ1-5; D call uncertain. Germline V lookup: CDR1 ENHRY, CDR2 SYGVKD. This CDR3 has 14 amino acids. V lost 0 bases, J lost 7 bases, and 10 bases lay in between. The CDR3 region is CAISESWGEQPQHF. The CDR3 coding sequence is TGTGCCATCAGTGAGTCGTGGGGAGAGCAGCCCCAGCATTTT.

The chain recombines TRBV19 with TRBJ1-5, with D possibly being TRBD1 (6 bases). The CDR3 contains 15 residues. The ends were cut back, 7 bases at V and 0 bases at J, with 13 bases in the middle. Germline CDR1 reads LNHDA; CDR2 reads SQIVND (reference sequence). In DNA form, the CDR3 reads TGTGCCAGTACCTCAACAGGGAATAGCAATCAGCCCCAGCATTTT. It encodes CASTSTGNSNQPQHF.